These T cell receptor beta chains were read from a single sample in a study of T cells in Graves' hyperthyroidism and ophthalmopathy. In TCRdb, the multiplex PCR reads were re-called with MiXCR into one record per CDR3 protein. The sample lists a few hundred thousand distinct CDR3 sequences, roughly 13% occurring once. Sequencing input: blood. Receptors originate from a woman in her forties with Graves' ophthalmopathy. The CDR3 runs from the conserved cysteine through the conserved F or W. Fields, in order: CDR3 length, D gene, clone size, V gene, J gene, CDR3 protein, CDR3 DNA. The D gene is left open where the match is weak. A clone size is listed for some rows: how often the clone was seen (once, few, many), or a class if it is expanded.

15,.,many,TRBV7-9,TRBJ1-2,CASSPGWTNLYGYTF,TGTGCCAGCAGCCCAGGTTGGACAAACCTCTATGGCTACACCTTC
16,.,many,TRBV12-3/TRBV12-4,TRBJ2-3,CASSPRGVSGADTQYF,TGTGCCAGCAGTCCCAGAGGGGTGAGTGGGGCAGATACGCAGTATTTT
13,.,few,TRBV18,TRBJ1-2,CASSPDSTGGYTF,TGTGCCAGCTCACCCGACTCCACGGGCGGCTACACCTTC
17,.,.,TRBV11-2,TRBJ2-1,CASSFDLAQGLYNEQFF,TGTGCCAGCAGCTTTGATTTGGCACAGGGACTTTACAATGAGCAGTTCTTC
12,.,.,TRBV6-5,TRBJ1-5,CASSYPLEAQHF,TGTGCCAGCAGTTACCCCCTAGAAGCCCAGCATTTT
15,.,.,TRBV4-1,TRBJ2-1,CASSQLSDSYNEQFF,TGCGCCAGCAGCCAACTTTCGGACAGCTACAATGAGCAGTTCTTC
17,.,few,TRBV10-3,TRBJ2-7,CAISPVPGFGSSYEQYF,TGTGCCATCAGTCCAGTTCCAGGGTTTGGGAGCTCCTACGAGCAGTACTTC
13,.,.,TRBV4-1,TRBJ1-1,CASSQALTVEAFF,TGCGCCAGCAGCCAGGCCCTAACAGTTGAAGCTTTCTTT
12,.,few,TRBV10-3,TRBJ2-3,CAINQGSDTQYF,TGTGCCATCAATCAGGGTTCAGATACGCAGTATTTT
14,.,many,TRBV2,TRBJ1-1,CASSTGSQGSEAFF,TGTGCCAGCAGTACCGGGTCCCAAGGATCTGAAGCTTTCTTT
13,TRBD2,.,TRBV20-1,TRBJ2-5,CSAMTSGEETQYF,TGCAGTGCTATGACTAGCGGGGAGGAGACCCAGTACTTC
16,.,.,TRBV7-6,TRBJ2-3,CASSLDGSLSTDTQYF,TGTGCCAGCAGCTTAGATGGGAGCCTTAGCACAGATACGCAGTATTTT
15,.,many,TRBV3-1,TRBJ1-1,CASSHRSQGSTEAFF,TGTGCCAGCAGCCACCGATCGCAGGGATCCACTGAAGCTTTCTTT
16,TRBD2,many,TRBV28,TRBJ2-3,CASSLGLAGQTDTQYF,TGTGCCAGCAGCCTGGGACTAGCGGGACAGACAGATACGCAGTATTTT
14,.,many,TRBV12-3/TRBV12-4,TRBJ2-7,CASSLEGHSYEQYF,TGTGCCAGCAGTTTAGAGGGACACTCCTACGAGCAGTACTTC
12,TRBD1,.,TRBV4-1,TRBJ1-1,CASSQTGAEAFF,TGCGCCAGCAGCCAGACAGGGGCTGAAGCTTTCTTT
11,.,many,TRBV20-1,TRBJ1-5,CSAQGNQPQHF,TGCAGTGCTCAGGGAAATCAGCCCCAGCATTTT
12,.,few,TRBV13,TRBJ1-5,CASSLQNQPQHF,TGTGCCAGCAGCCTTCAGAATCAGCCCCAGCATTTT
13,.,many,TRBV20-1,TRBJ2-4,CSASGIGGDIQYF,TGCAGTGCTAGCGGCATCGGAGGGGACATTCAGTACTTC
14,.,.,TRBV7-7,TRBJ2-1,CASTPGRDGGEQFF,TGTGCTAGCACCCCAGGCCGGGATGGTGGTGAGCAGTTCTTC
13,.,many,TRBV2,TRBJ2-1,CASSEWVGNEQFF,TGTGCCAGCAGTGAATGGGTTGGAAATGAGCAGTTCTTC
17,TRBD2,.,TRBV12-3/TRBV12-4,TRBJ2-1,CASSPTSGGFHYNEQFF,TGTGCCAGCAGCCCCACTAGCGGGGGGTTCCACTACAATGAGCAGTTCTTC
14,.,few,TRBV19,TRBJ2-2,CASIDNSNTGELFF,TGTGCCAGTATCGATAACAGTAACACCGGGGAGCTGTTTTTT
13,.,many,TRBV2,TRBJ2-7,CASSARDIYEQYF,TGTGCCAGCAGTGCCCGGGACATATACGAGCAGTACTTC
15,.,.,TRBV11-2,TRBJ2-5,CASSFGSPYQETQYF,TGTGCCAGCAGCTTTGGTTCCCCGTACCAAGAGACCCAGTACTTC
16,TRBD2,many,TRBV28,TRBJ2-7,CASTLLTPSGSYEQYF,TGTGCCAGCACCTTACTTACGCCTAGCGGCTCCTACGAGCAGTACTTC
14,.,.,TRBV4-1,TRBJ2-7,CASSQDFAAYEQYF,TGCGCCAGCAGCCAAGATTTTGCAGCTTACGAGCAGTACTTC
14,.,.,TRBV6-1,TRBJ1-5,CASSEMGAYQPQHF,TGTGCCAGCAGTGAAATGGGGGCTTACCAGCCCCAGCATTTT
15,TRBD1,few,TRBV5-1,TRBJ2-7,CASSPRWGQDYEQYF,TGCGCCAGCAGCCCCAGGTGGGGACAGGATTACGAGCAGTACTTC
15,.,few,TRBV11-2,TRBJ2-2,CASSLLGRDTGELFF,TGTGCCAGCAGCTTACTAGGACGGGACACCGGGGAGCTGTTTTTT
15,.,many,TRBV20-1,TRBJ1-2,CSARGSTILNYGYTF,TGCAGTGCTAGAGGATCGACAATACTCAACTATGGCTACACCTTC